These T cell receptor beta chains were read from a single sample in a study of blood T cell repertoires in COVID-19. TCRdb's table, derived via immunoSEQ multiplex PCR, lists solely in-frame clones and lacks some. Among about 190,000 clones, approximately 84% were seen once, and the ten largest hold around 3.5%. The sample taken for sequencing was PBMCs or T cells enriched from blood (not recorded which). The origin of the receptors is a woman in her twenties or thirties who had recovered from COVID-19. Both conserved end residues are part of each CDR3. A D gene is named only where the DNA matches it firmly. Clone sizes are given selectively: once, few, many, or a class where the clone is expanded.

V,J,size,D,CDR3,DNA
TRBV10-3,TRBJ1-2,NA,TRBD1,CAISETTGGGYGYTF,TGTGCCATCAGTGAGACTACAGGGGGAGGCTATGGCTACACCTTC
TRBV28,TRBJ2-7,few,TRBD2,CASSPRLAGGRGKVYEQYF,TGTGCCAGCAGTCCTCGACTAGCGGGAGGGCGAGGAAAGGTATACGAGCAGTACTTC
TRBV7-8,TRBJ1-2,NA,TRBD1,CASSPRQGGSGGYTF,TGTGCCAGCAGCCCCAGACAGGGGGGTTCTGGAGGCTACACCTTC
TRBV7-3,TRBJ2-2,NA,TRBD1,CASSRQGANTGELFF,TGTGCCAGCAGCCGACAGGGGGCGAACACCGGGGAGCTGTTTTTT
TRBV7-2,TRBJ2-5,NA,TRBD2,CASSLVWLAGPETQYF,TGTGCCAGCAGCTTAGTTTGGCTAGCGGGACCAGAGACCCAGTACTTC
TRBV15,TRBJ2-6,NA,TRBD1,CATSRDWDRGQSGANVLTF,TGTGCCACCAGCAGAGATTGGGACAGGGGGCAGTCTGGGGCCAACGTCCTGACTTTC
TRBV7-8,TRBJ2-1,once,NA,CASSPGDYLFNEQFF,TGTGCCAGCAGCCCGGGGGATTACCTCTTTAATGAGCAGTTCTTC
TRBV7-9,TRBJ2-2,few,TRBD1,CASSPGTGTTGELFF,TGTGCCAGCAGCCCCGGGACAGGGACCACCGGGGAGCTGTTTTTT
TRBV7-9,TRBJ1-4,NA,TRBD1,CASSLGTGAYEKLFF,TGTGCCAGCAGCTTAGGGACAGGGGCTTATGAAAAACTGTTTTTT
TRBV9,TRBJ1-1,few,NA,CASSVRGYTEAFF,TGTGCCAGCAGCGTGAGGGGGTACACTGAAGCTTTCTTT
TRBV5-5,TRBJ2-3,NA,TRBD1,CASSRQGGISDTQYF,TGTGCCAGCAGCCGACAGGGGGGGATTTCAGATACGCAGTATTTT
TRBV6-5,TRBJ2-5,NA,TRBD2,CASSYTAGGYQETQYF,TGTGCCAGCAGTTACACGGCGGGGGGCTACCAAGAGACCCAGTACTTC
TRBV20-1,TRBJ1-1,NA,NA,CSATGRTEAFF,TGCAGTGCTACAGGGAGGACTGAAGCTTTCTTT
TRBV2,TRBJ1-4,NA,NA,CASIRSGTTNEKLFF,TGTGCCAGCATCAGGTCGGGAACAACTAATGAAAAACTGTTTTTT
TRBV19,TRBJ2-5,NA,NA,CASSKRRSQETQYF,TGTGCCAGTAGTAAGCGGAGGTCACAAGAGACCCAGTACTTC
TRBV18,TRBJ1-1,NA,TRBD1,CASSPGQGMSPDTEAFF,TGTGCCAGCTCCCCGGGACAGGGGATGAGCCCGGACACTGAAGCTTTCTTT
TRBV11-2,TRBJ2-1,NA,TRBD2,CASSSGLAGYYNEQFF,TGTGCCAGCAGCTCCGGACTAGCGGGTTACTACAATGAGCAGTTCTTC
TRBV6-4,TRBJ1-1,NA,TRBD1,CASSDGTGNTEAFF,TGTGCCAGCAGTGACGGGACAGGGAACACTGAAGCTTTCTTT
TRBV6-1,TRBJ1-5,NA,NA,CASSEAGRTGNQPQHF,TGTGCCAGCAGTGAAGCCGGGAGGACTGGCAATCAGCCCCAGCATTTT
TRBV6-5,TRBJ1-1,NA,TRBD1,CASSPRTGGMTEAFF,TGTGCCAGCAGTCCACGGACAGGGGGCATGACTGAAGCTTTCTTT
TRBV30,TRBJ1-4,NA,TRBD1,CAWSVQGRGREKLFF,TGTGCCTGGAGTGTACAAGGCAGGGGGCGGGAAAAACTGTTTTTT
TRBV24-1,TRBJ1-4,NA,NA,CATSDPPTTLDENVLPFF,TGTGCCACCAGTGACCCCCCTACGACACTGGATGAAAACGTATTGCCGTTTTTT
TRBV5-1,TRBJ1-1,NA,NA,CASSLGRNTEAFF,TGCGCCAGCAGCTTGGGGAGGAACACTGAAGCTTTCTTT
TRBV2,TRBJ2-1,NA,NA,CASSEGIRREANYNEQFF,TGTGCCAGCAGTGAAGGGATTAGGAGGGAGGCGAATTACAATGAGCAGTTCTTC
TRBV7-2,TRBJ2-5,NA,TRBD1,CASSPPRTGGETQYF,TGTGCCAGCAGCCCGCCCAGGACAGGGGGCGAGACCCAGTACTTC
TRBV9,TRBJ2-7,NA,TRBD2,CASSVGYGGAREQYF,TGTGCCAGCAGCGTTGGTTACGGGGGGGCGCGGGAGCAGTACTTC
TRBV3-1/TRBV3-2,TRBJ1-2,NA,NA,CASSPTRQTNYGYTF,TGTGCCAGCAGCCCAACCCGACAGACTAACTATGGCTACACCTTC
TRBV28,TRBJ2-3,NA,NA,CASSEAGGTDTQYF,TGTGCCAGCAGCGAGGCAGGGGGCACAGATACGCAGTATTTT
TRBV7-6,TRBJ2-5,NA,TRBD2,CASSPFTQLAGEETQYF,TGTGCCAGCAGCCCCTTCACTCAATTAGCGGGAGAGGAGACCCAGTACTTC
TRBV18,TRBJ1-6,NA,NA,CASSPRAGRSFRNSPLHF,TGTGCCAGCTCACCGCGCGCAGGGCGTTCTTTCCGTAATTCACCCCTCCACTTT
TRBV6-5,TRBJ2-1,NA,NA,CASSYGRGAAEQFF,TGTGCCAGCAGTTACGGCCGGGGGGCCGCTGAGCAGTTCTTC
TRBV7-8,TRBJ1-1,NA,NA,CASSLSARGTEAFF,TGTGCCAGCAGCTTAAGTGCTAGGGGCACTGAAGCTTTCTTT
TRBV28,TRBJ1-1,NA,NA,CASSAGTSNREAFF,TGTGCCAGCAGTGCCGGGACATCGAATCGTGAAGCTTTCTTT
TRBV28,TRBJ1-2,NA,NA,CASSATGINYGYTF,TGTGCCAGCAGTGCCACAGGGATAAACTATGGCTACACCTTC
TRBV5-1,TRBJ2-1,NA,NA,CASSLAGNNEQFF,TGCGCCAGCAGCTTGGCAGGGAACAATGAGCAGTTCTTC
TRBV18,TRBJ2-7,NA,TRBD1,CASSTGQDNSYEQYF,TGTGCCAGCTCGACGGGACAGGACAACTCCTACGAGCAGTACTTC
TRBV25-1,TRBJ1-4,once,NA,CASSEGGRTNEKLFF,TGTGCCAGCAGTGAAGGAGGGAGGACTAATGAAAAACTGTTTTTT
TRBV7-9,TRBJ2-2,few,TRBD1,CASSSQGTGVGELFF,TGTGCCAGCAGCTCTCAAGGGACAGGGGTAGGGGAGCTGTTTTTT
TRBV9,TRBJ1-6,NA,NA,CASSYRVGNSPLHF,TGTGCCAGCAGCTACAGAGTAGGTAATTCACCCCTCCACTTT
TRBV5-1,TRBJ2-5,NA,TRBD2,CASSWGLAGDGETQYF,TGCGCCAGCAGCTGGGGACTAGCGGGAGACGGTGAGACCCAGTACTTC
TRBV6-5,TRBJ2-1,NA,TRBD2,CASSPLAGDYNEQFF,TGTGCCAGCAGTCCCCTAGCGGGGGACTACAATGAGCAGTTCTTC